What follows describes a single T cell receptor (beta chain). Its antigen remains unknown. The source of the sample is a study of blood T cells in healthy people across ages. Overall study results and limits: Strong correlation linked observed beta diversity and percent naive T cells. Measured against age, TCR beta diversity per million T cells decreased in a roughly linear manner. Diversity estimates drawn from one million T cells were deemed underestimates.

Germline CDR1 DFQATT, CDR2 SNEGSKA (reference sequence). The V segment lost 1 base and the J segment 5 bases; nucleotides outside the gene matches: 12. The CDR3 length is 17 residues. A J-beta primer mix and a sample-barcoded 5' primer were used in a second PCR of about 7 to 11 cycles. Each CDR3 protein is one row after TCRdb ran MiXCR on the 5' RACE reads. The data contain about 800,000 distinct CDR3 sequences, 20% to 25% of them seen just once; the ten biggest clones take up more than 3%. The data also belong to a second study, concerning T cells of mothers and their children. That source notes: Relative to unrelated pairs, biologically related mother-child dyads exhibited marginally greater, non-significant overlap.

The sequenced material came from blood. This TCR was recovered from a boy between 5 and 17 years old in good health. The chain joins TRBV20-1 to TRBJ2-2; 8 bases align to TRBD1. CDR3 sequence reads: CSARATSDRAFTGELFF. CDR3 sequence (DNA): TGCAGTGCTAGAGCAACCTCGGACAGGGCGTTTACCGGGGAGCTGTTTTTT.